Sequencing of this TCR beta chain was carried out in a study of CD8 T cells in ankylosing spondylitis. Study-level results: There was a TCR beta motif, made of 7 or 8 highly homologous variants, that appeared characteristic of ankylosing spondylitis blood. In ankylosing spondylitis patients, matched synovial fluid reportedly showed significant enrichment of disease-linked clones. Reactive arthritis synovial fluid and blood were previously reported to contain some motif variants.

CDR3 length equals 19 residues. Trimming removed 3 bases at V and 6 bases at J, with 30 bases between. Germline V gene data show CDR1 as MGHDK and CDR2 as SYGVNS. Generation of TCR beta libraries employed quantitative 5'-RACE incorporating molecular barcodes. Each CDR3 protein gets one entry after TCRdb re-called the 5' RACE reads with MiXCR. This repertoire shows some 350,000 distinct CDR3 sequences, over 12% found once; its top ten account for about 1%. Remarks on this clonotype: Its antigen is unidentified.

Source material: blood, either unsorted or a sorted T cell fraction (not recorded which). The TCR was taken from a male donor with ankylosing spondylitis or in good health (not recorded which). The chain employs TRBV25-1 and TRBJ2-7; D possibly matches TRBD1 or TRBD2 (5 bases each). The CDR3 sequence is CASSEARQRSGPFRGEQYF. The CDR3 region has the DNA TGTGCCAGCAGTGAGGCGAGACAGCGTTCGGGTCCCTTTCGGGGCGAGCAGTACTTC.